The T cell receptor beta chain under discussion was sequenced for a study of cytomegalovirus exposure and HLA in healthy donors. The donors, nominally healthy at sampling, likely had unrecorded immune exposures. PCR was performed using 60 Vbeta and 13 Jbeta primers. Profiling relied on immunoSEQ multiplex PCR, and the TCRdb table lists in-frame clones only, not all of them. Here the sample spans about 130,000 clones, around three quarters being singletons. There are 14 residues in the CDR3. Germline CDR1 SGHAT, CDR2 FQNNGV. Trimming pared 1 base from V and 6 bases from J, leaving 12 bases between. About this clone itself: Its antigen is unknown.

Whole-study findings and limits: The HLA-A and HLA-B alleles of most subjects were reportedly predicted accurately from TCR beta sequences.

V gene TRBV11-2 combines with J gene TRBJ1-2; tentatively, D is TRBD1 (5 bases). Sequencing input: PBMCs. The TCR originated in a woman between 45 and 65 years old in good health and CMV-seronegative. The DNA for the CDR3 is TGTGCCAGCAGCTTAGGGGGCGCCATGGATGGCTACACCTTC. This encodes CASSLGGAMDGYTF.